This T cell receptor beta chain was profiled in a study of T cell changes during pregnancy in multiple sclerosis. Sequenced by immunoSEQ multiplex PCR; TCRdb stores in-frame clones only, minus some. This sample has under 50,000 clones, with just under 95% found just once. The origin of this receptor is a female donor with multiple sclerosis, enrolled in a pregnancy study. This sample comprised CD8+ T cells from peripheral blood mononuclear cells, obtained in the first trimester of pregnancy.

DNA for the CDR3: TGTGCCAGCAGTTTAGGTCCAGCGGGAGGGTATGGGGATACGCAGTATTTT. It translates to CASSLGPAGGYGDTQYF. This chain links TRBV28 with TRBJ2-3; TRBD2 aligns across 10 bases. After removal of 2 bases from V and 6 bases from J, the junction contained 11 bases not matched to a gene. There are 17 residues in the CDR3. The germline gives CDR1 MDHEN, CDR2 SYDVKM.